The 20 T cell receptor beta chains below come from one sample, sequenced in a study of cytomegalovirus exposure and HLA in healthy donors. Primers for the PCR totalled 60 Vbeta and 13 Jbeta. The data were produced by immunoSEQ multiplex PCR, yet TCRdb's version contains in-frame clones alone and is incomplete. The table records some 140,000 clones, 70% to 80% of them present only once. Material: PBMCs. All receptors come from a man aged 25-45 years in good health and CMV-seronegative.

The rearrangement uses TRBV5-6 and TRBJ1-2, with TRBD1 as a possible D gene (6 bases). This CDR3 is 15 amino acids long. The germline V and J ends were trimmed by 1 base and 6 bases, with 16 bases remaining between them. Germline CDR1 SGHDT, CDR2 YYEEEE. As DNA, the CDR3 is TGTGCCAGCAGCTTGTTCACGGGGGGCGGGGATGGCTACACCTTC. Protein: CASSLFTGGGDGYTF.

The CDR3 DNA reads TGTGCCAGCAGTGTTCAGGACACACGTCTACCTGGGGCTTTCTTT. This codes for CASSVQDTRLPGAFF. This chain connects TRBV2 to TRBJ1-1; the D gene is possibly TRBD1 (5 bases). The CDR3 has 15 amino acids. Germline V CDR1 and CDR2: SNHLY, FYNNEI. V lost 4 bases, J lost 11 bases, and 23 bases lay in between.

This sequence joins TRBV7-9 and TRBJ2-1; perhaps TRBD2 as D (6 bases). Between the trimmed V and J ends, which lost 6 bases and 3 bases, there was a span of 15 bases. Germline CDR1 and CDR2: SEHNR and FQNEAQ (reference sequence). There are 15 residues in the CDR3. The CDR3 bases are TGTGCCAGCAGTACCGTGGTAGCGGACTACAATGAGCAGTTCTTC. Protein: CASSTVVADYNEQFF.

This clone has ten or more counts. The chain has TRBV6-4 and TRBJ2-2, with a weak D call TRBD1 (6 bases). The CDR3 contains 13 residues. The V and J ends lost 4 bases and 3 bases respectively, with 6 bases between them. Germline V gives CDR1 MRHNA, CDR2 SNTAGT. CDR3 protein: CASSGTDTGELFF. CDR3 in DNA: TGTGCCAGCAGTGGGACAGACACCGGGGAGCTGTTTTTT.

V usage is TRBV6-5 and J usage is TRBJ2-7; the match to TRBD1 covers 9 bases. Germline V gene data show CDR1 as MNHEY and CDR2 as SVGAGI. This CDR3 spans 12 amino acids. V dropped 8 bases and J dropped 3; count of bases not matched to a gene: 2. DNA for the CDR3: TGTGCCAGCCGGGACAGGGTCTACGAGCAGTACTTC. Translating gives CASRDRVYEQYF.

The rearrangement uses TRBV27 and TRBJ2-7; 8 bases are shared with TRBD2. The CDR3 runs to 17 residues. CDR1 is MNHEY and CDR2 is SMNVEV in the germline V gene (reference sequence). Trimming at V came to 6 bases and at J to 3 bases, leaving 16 bases not matched to a gene. CDR3 DNA: TGTGCCAGCAGAAGAAGCGGGAGTACCGGATCGAACTACGAGCAGTACTTC. The encoded protein is CASRRSGSTGSNYEQYF.

This chain links TRBV4-3 with TRBJ2-7; TRBD2 matches 12 bases. In germline, CDR1 is LGHNA, CDR2 YSLEER. The CDR3 totals 15 residues. J gave up 3 bases and V 1 base, and 1 base lay outside the gene matches. CDR3 loop: CASSQGLAGVYEQYF. In nucleotides, the CDR3 is TGCGCCAGCAGCCAAGGACTAGCGGGAGTCTACGAGCAGTACTTC.

The gene calls are TRBV18 and TRBJ2-7; 8 bases match TRBD2. Germline loops: CDR1 KGHSH, CDR2 LQKENI. V lost 2 bases, J lost 3 bases, and 3 bases stayed unmatched. This CDR3 has 14 residues. Written as DNA, the CDR3 is TGTGCCAGCTCACCAGGGACTAGTCGCTACGAGCAGTACTTC. Translating it yields CASSPGTSRYEQYF.

This clone was detected only once. The chain recombines TRBV19 with TRBJ2-5; 9 bases line up with TRBD1. Germline V gives CDR1 LNHDA, CDR2 SQIVND (reference sequence). The CDR3 extends over 14 amino acids. Unmatched junction bases numbered 11, after V lost 10 bases and J lost 5 bases. The CDR3 DNA reads TGTGCCACACAACAGGGGGCCCGATGGGAGACCCAGTACTTC. This codes for CATQQGARWETQYF.

V is TRBV28 and J is TRBJ2-3, with D hard to call. The CDR3 runs 14 residues. The V end lost 6 bases, the J end lost 0 bases, and 10 bases lay between the germline ends. Germline V gives CDR1 MDHEN, CDR2 SYDVKM. The CDR3 region has the DNA TGTGCCAGCAGCTCTCCCAGGAGCACAGATACGCAGTATTTT. Protein: CASSSPRSTDTQYF.

As regards this clone: The identical CDR3 is also encoded by other nucleotide sequences in the sample. The chain uses TRBV18 and TRBJ2-3, with D possibly TRBD2 on 6 matching bases. This CDR3 contains 15 residues. V gave up 6 bases and J gave up 5 bases, with 18 bases separating them. The germline CDR1 and CDR2 sequences are KGHSH and LQKENI. CDR3: CASSPSTGVGDTQYF. In nucleotides, the CDR3 is TGTGCCAGCTCGCCTTCGACGGGGGTAGGAGATACGCAGTATTTT. The complete variable domain, with remaining parts taken from reference TRBV18 and TRBJ2-3, reads NAGVMQNPRHLVRRRGQEARLRCSPMKGHSHVYWYRQLPEEGLKFMVYLQKENIIDESGMPKERFSAEFPKEGPSILRIQQVVRGDSAAYFCASSPSTGVGDTQYFGPGTRLTVL.

This chain joins TRBV10-3 and TRBJ2-1; tentatively, D is TRBD2 (6 bases). V was pared by 11 bases and J by 2 bases, with 16 bases between. The V gene's germline CDR1 is ENHRY and CDR2 SYGVKD. The CDR3 consists of 14 residues. The CDR3 DNA sequence: TGTGCCTCTAAGGAGGGGACTCCCTACAATGAGCAGTTCTTC. This encodes CASKEGTPYNEQFF.

This chain connects TRBV30 to TRBJ2-7, with a possible D match to TRBD2 (6 bases). The CDR3 is 11 amino acids. Trimming removed 4 bases at V and 9 bases at J, with 13 bases between. CDR1 and CDR2 from the germline V gene are GTSNPN and SVGIG (reference sequence). CDR3 loop: CAWNMGDLQYF. In DNA, the CDR3 is TGTGCCTGGAACATGGGGGACTTGCAGTACTTC.

V and J are TRBV5-4 and TRBJ1-3; maybe TRBD1 (5 bases). The germline V gene has CDR1 SGHNT and CDR2 YYREEE (reference sequence). Trimming stripped 5 bases from V and 0 bases from J, with 9 bases between. CDR3 length equals 14 residues. CDR3 loop: CASSPQASGNTIYF. The CDR3 DNA sequence: TGTGCCAGCAGTCCACAGGCCTCTGGAAACACCATATATTTT.

The chain couples TRBV27 to TRBJ2-7, with 10 nucleotides matching TRBD1. Germline loops: CDR1 MNHEY, CDR2 SMNVEV (reference sequence). The V segment lost 3 bases and the J segment 3 bases; nucleotides outside the gene matches: 2. This CDR3 spans 14 amino acids. CDR3 DNA sequence: TGTGCCAGCAGTTTCCGGACAGGGGGCTACGAGCAGTACTTC. Protein: CASSFRTGGYEQYF.

The V and J genes are TRBV2 and TRBJ1-5; D may be TRBD1 (6 bases). The ends were cut back, 4 bases at V and 6 bases at J, with 16 bases in the middle. CDR1 is SNHLY, CDR2 FYNNEI, per germline. This CDR3 spans 15 amino acids. The CDR3 spells CASSGGRGGSQPQHF. The CDR3 DNA follows: TGTGCCAGCAGTGGGGGCAGGGGAGGGAGTCAGCCCCAGCATTTT.

The chain joins TRBV7-9 to TRBJ2-7, with D unclear. Germline V CDR1 and CDR2: SEHNR, FQNEAQ (reference sequence). V lost 2 bases to trimming and J lost 3 bases, with 14 bases between them. The CDR3 contains 15 residues. CDR3: CASSLNPVLFYEQYF. CDR3 DNA sequence: TGTGCCAGCAGCTTAAACCCGGTCCTCTTCTACGAGCAGTACTTC. Based on the CDR3 plus reference TRBV7-9 and TRBJ2-7, the full variable domain is DTGVSQNPRHKITKRGQNVTFRCDPISEHNRLYWYRQTLGQGPEFLTYFQNEAQLEKSRLLSDRFSAERPKGSFSTLEIQRTEQGDSAMYLCASSLNPVLFYEQYFGPGTRLTVT.

The chain uses TRBV7-7 and TRBJ2-5; D call uncertain. Trimming took 2 bases from V and 5 from J, leaving 15 bases between them. Germline CDR1 is SSHAT and CDR2 is FNYEAQ (reference sequence). The CDR3 loop spans 15 amino acids. In nucleotides, the CDR3 is TGTGCCAGCAGCTTATCGGGTGGCGGCACGGAGACCCAGTACTTC. The encoded protein is CASSLSGGGTETQYF.

The V call is TRBV7-6, the J call TRBJ2-3; 9 bases match TRBD2. The germline gives CDR1 SGHVS, CDR2 FNYEAQ. V shed 3 bases and J 4 bases; nucleotides not matched to a gene: 8. There are 16 residues in the CDR3. CDR3 residues: CASSLGSGSNADTQYF. The CDR3 DNA sequence: TGTGCCAGCAGCTTGGGTAGCGGGAGTAATGCAGATACGCAGTATTTT.

This clone has only a few counts. The chain recombines TRBV5-1 with TRBJ1-4, with 8 bases aligning to TRBD1. This CDR3 comprises 15 residues. V was clipped by 4 bases and J by 3 bases; unmatched bases: 5. The germline V gene has CDR1 SGHRS and CDR2 YFSETQ. The CDR3 is CASSLDRVANEKLFF. The CDR3 bases are TGCGCCAGCAGCCTGGACAGGGTGGCTAATGAAAAACTGTTTTTT.